The next 8 T cell receptor beta chains were all read from a single sample in a study of cytomegalovirus exposure and HLA in healthy donors. The PCR used 60 Vbeta and 13 Jbeta primers. Repertoires were generated with immunoSEQ multiplex PCR, while TCRdb's copy carries only in-frame clones and drops some. Altogether 150,000 to 200,000 clones are present, about 76% being singletons, with the ten largest covering over 2%. The sample taken for sequencing was PBMCs. The receptors were sampled from a female donor in good health and CMV-seronegative.

The rearrangement links TRBV6-1 to TRBJ1-1; D is undetermined. CDR1 MNHNS and CDR2 SASEGT come from the germline V gene. Between the trimmed V and J ends, which lost 2 bases and 5 bases, there was a span of 18 bases. The CDR3 totals 16 residues. CDR3 bases: TGTGCCAGCAGTGAAAAAGCGTCCACGGGTCGGACTGAAGCTTTCTTT. Residues: CASSEKASTGRTEAFF.

This clone appeared a single time. Other DNA sequences in this specimen translate into the identical CDR3. V gene TRBV4-1 combines with J gene TRBJ1-2; 9 nucleotides align to TRBD1. CDR1 is MGHRA, CDR2 YSYEKL, per germline. The CDR3 covers 14 residues. J lost 5 bases, V lost 0 bases, and 1 base had no gene match. The CDR3 region has the DNA TGCGCCAGCAGCCAAGAAGGGACAGGGTATGGCTACACCTTC. Translating gives CASSQEGTGYGYTF.

This chain joins TRBV9 and TRBJ2-2; 14 nucleotides match TRBD2. Per germline, CDR1 SGDLS and CDR2 YYNGEE. This CDR3 comprises 19 residues. V shed 3 bases, J shed 6 bases, and the junction held 13 bases outside the gene matches. In DNA form, the CDR3 reads TGTGCCAGCAGCGGGGGTGGACTAGCGGGGGGAGTATTGGCCGGGGAGCTGTTTTTT. Its protein product is CASSGGGLAGGVLAGELFF.

This clone was seen a handful of times. J is TRBJ1-5 and V is TRBV6-6, with TRBD1 matching over 7 bases. Trimming removed 6 bases from V and 3 bases from J; junction bases left unmatched: 2. Germline V gene sequence: CDR1 MNHNY, CDR2 SVGAGI (reference sequence). The CDR3 spans 13 residues. CDR3 region: CASRGGLNQPQHF. DNA for the CDR3: TGTGCCAGCAGAGGGGGCCTCAATCAGCCCCAGCATTTT.

The chain joins TRBV4-2 to TRBJ2-3; 11 bases map to TRBD2. Trimming at V came to 1 base and at J to 0 bases, leaving 9 bases not matched to a gene. This CDR3 is 19 amino acids long. Germline loops: CDR1 LGHNA, CDR2 YNFKEQ. In DNA, the CDR3 is TGTGCCAGCAGCCAAGTTTGGCTAGCGGGGGGATCTAGCACAGATACGCAGTATTTT. Residues: CASSQVWLAGGSSTDTQYF.

There are a few counts of this clone. The chain has TRBV10-3 and TRBJ2-5, with D unresolved. The J call may be incorrect, as the DNA end agrees better with TRBJ2-7. CDR1 and CDR2 from the germline V gene are ENHRY and SYGVKD. The CDR3 spans 13 residues. This CDR3 reads CAISEEVSYEQYF. For the CDR3, the DNA is TGTGCCATCAGTGAGGAAGTCTCCTACGAGCAGTACTTC.

V usage is TRBV5-1 and J usage is TRBJ1-2; 9 positions agree with TRBD1. Trimming took 6 bases from V and 4 from J; bases not matched to a gene: 10. Germline V gene lookup returns CDR1 SGHRS and CDR2 YFSETQ. The CDR3 has 15 amino acids. The CDR3 DNA follows: TGCGCCAGCAAGGTACAGGGGGCCGCATTCTATGGCTACACCTTC. Encoded protein: CASKVQGAAFYGYTF.

The chain employs TRBV4-1 and TRBJ2-5; 10 bases align to TRBD1. Looked up from germline, CDR1 is MGHRA and CDR2 is YSYEKL. The CDR3 spans 14 residues. V trimming: 5 bases; J trimming: 5 bases; junction bases outside the gene matches: 5. The CDR3 DNA reads TGCGCCAGCAGCTCCGACAGGGGGCCTGAGACCCAGTACTTC. It translates to CASSSDRGPETQYF.